Following are 2 T cell receptor beta chains from one sample sequenced in a study of early T cells in non-severe SARS-CoV-2 infection. TCRdb re-derived calls from the 5' RACE reads in MiXCR, one entry per CDR3 protein. This sample carries roughly 46,000 distinct CDR3 sequences, about a tenth of them seen once, and the ten largest clones take about 5.4%. The sample was whole blood, taken at baseline. Receptors originate from an adult who was a healthcare worker with PCR-confirmed SARS-CoV-2 infection or an uninfected control (not recorded which).

The chain is built from TRBV5-1 and TRBJ1-2; tentative D call: TRBD1 (6 bases). Germline V gene lookup returns CDR1 SGHRS and CDR2 YFSETQ. The CDR3 is 13 amino acids. Trimming removed 7 bases from V and 10 bases from J, with 20 bases in between. CDR3 bases: TGCGCCAGCCACAAAGAGACAGGAAATATCTACACCTTC. It codes for CASHKETGNIYTF.

This clonotype appeared many times. This rearrangement joins TRBV30 to TRBJ2-5; D gene uncertain. The V gene's germline CDR1 is GTSNPN and CDR2 SVGIG (reference sequence). The CDR3 runs to 12 residues. Trimming took 0 bases from V and 5 from J, leaving 7 bases between them. The CDR3 spells CAWSVGPETQYF. DNA of the CDR3: TGTGCCTGGAGTGTCGGTCCGGAGACCCAGTACTTC. Full variable domain (outside the CDR3, taken from reference TRBV30 and TRBJ2-5): SQTIHQWPATLVQPVGSPLSLECTVEGTSNPNLYWYRQAAGRGLQLLFYSVGIGQISSEVPQNLSASRPQDRQFILSSKKLLLSDSGFYLCAWSVGPETQYFGPGTRLLVL.